Shown below are 11 T cell receptor beta chains from a single sample sequenced in a study of control samples from healthy donors and cancer patients. The repertoire was sequenced with immunoSEQ multiplex PCR; TCRdb's copy has only in-frame clones and lacks some. The sample has around 190,000 clones, around 94% seen once. The sequenced material came from blood. Every receptor here comes from a man under 40 in good health.

This clone was seen a few times. The chain recombines TRBV30 with TRBJ2-2, with 10 bases that match TRBD1. Trimming at V came to 8 bases and at J to 5 bases, leaving 8 bases not matched to a gene. CDR1 is GTSNPN, CDR2 SVGIG, per germline (reference sequence). This CDR3 region has 14 residues. Here the CDR3 reads CARRRTGGTGELFF. The CDR3 coding sequence is TGTGCCCGAAGGAGGACAGGGGGGACCGGGGAGCTGTTTTTT.

The CDR3 spells CASSLEYEQYF. The CDR3 DNA sequence: TGTGCCAGCAGCCTAGAATACGAGCAGTACTTC. This chain connects TRBV7-2 to TRBJ2-7; no clear D. Per germline, CDR1 SGHTA and CDR2 FQGNSA. The V end was cut by 5 bases, the J end by 4 bases, with 6 bases between. This CDR3 region has 11 residues.

In DNA, the CDR3 is TGTGCCAGCAGTTACTCGACTTTAGATACGCAGTATTTT. It is translated as CASSYSTLDTQYF. The chain has TRBV6-5 and TRBJ2-3, with D unresolved. CDR1 and CDR2 from the germline V gene are MNHEY and SVGAGI. The CDR3 sequence is 13 residues long. V was pared by 0 bases and J by 5 bases, with 6 bases between.

CDR3 region: CASSQEPGQTTYEQYF. Written as DNA, the CDR3 is TGTGCCAGCAGCCAAGAGCCGGGACAGACCACCTACGAGCAGTACTTC. J is TRBJ2-7 and V is TRBV4-2, with 7 bases lining up with TRBD1. The CDR3 runs 16 residues. J was trimmed by 2 bases and V by 0 bases; bases with no gene match: 7. Germline V gene sequence: CDR1 LGHNA, CDR2 YNFKEQ.

This chain uses TRBV19 with TRBJ1-2, with a tentative D call TRBD1 (5 bases). CDR1 LNHDA and CDR2 SQIVND come from the germline V gene (reference sequence). V was trimmed by 7 bases and J by 2 bases, leaving 11 bases between them. The CDR3 runs to 13 residues. The CDR3 loop reads CASNRDANYGYTF. As DNA, the CDR3 is TGTGCCAGTAATAGGGACGCGAACTATGGCTACACCTTC.

The chain combines TRBV7-2 with TRBJ1-6; no definite D call. The CDR3 is made up of 15 amino acids. Germline CDR1 and CDR2: SGHTA and FQGNSA. The V end lost 1 base, the J end lost 7 bases, and 11 bases lay between the germline ends. The CDR3 DNA reads as TGTGCCAGCAGCTTAGTGCCAGACCTAAATTCACCCCTCCACTTT. It codes for CASSLVPDLNSPLHF.

This rearrangement joins TRBV6-6 to TRBJ1-2; no firm D call. This CDR3 spans 15 amino acids. Germline V gene data show CDR1 as MNHNY and CDR2 as SVGAGI (reference sequence). V lost 2 bases and J 0 bases, leaving 10 bases between the germline ends. CDR3 nucleotides: TGTGCCAGCAGTTACCCCGGGAGTCCTAACTATGGCTACACCTTC. As protein: CASSYPGSPNYGYTF.

The chain combines TRBV7-8 with TRBJ2-6; TRBD1 is a possible D gene (6 bases). This CDR3 is 18 amino acids long. CDR1 is SGHVS and CDR2 is FQNEAQ in the germline V gene. The ends were cut back, 1 base at V and 0 bases at J, with 13 bases in the middle. The CDR3 protein is CASSLEPTGSSGANVLTF. The CDR3, as DNA: TGTGCCAGCAGCTTAGAACCTACAGGGAGCTCTGGGGCCAACGTCCTGACTTTC.

J is TRBJ1-6 and V is TRBV18, with D hard to call. V gave up 6 bases and J gave up 11 bases, with 17 bases separating them. CDR3 length equals 14 residues. Germline V gene lookup returns CDR1 KGHSH and CDR2 LQKENI. The chain's CDR3 is CASSPAGGNAPLHF. The CDR3 nucleotides are TGTGCCAGCTCGCCCGCCGGAGGAAACGCACCCCTCCACTTT.

The rearrangement uses TRBV28 and TRBJ1-4; TRBD1 is a possible D gene (5 bases). V lost 2 bases, J lost 7 bases, and 14 bases lay in between. CDR1 is MDHEN and CDR2 is SYDVKM in the germline V gene. CDR3 size: 15 residues. The CDR3 DNA is TGTGCCAGCAGTTTAGAGGACACGATGGGTGAAAAACTGTTTTTT. Protein sequence: CASSLEDTMGEKLFF. The entire variable domain, with the rest obtained from reference TRBV28 and TRBJ1-4, is as follows: DVKVTQSSRYLVKRTGEKVFLECVQDMDHENMFWYRQDPGLGLRLIYFSYDVKMKEKGDIPEGYSVSREKKERFSLILESASTNQTSMYLCASSLEDTMGEKLFFGSGTQLSVL.

V usage is TRBV5-6 and J usage is TRBJ1-1; the match to TRBD1 covers 10 bases. The CDR3 length is 16 residues. V gave up 2 bases and J gave up 4 bases; unmatched junction bases: 8. Germline loops: CDR1 SGHDT, CDR2 YYEEEE. CDR3 nucleotides: TGTGCCAGCAGCTTTGACAGGGGGCACCTGGGCACTGAAGCTTTCTTT. Amino acid sequence: CASSFDRGHLGTEAFF.